This T cell receptor (beta chain) was captured in a study of T cells after yellow fever vaccination (dated by TCRdb to between 2019 and 2020). Background on the whole study: Libraries from fractions with low cell numbers were prepared with the SMART-Seq v4 Ultra Low Input RNA kit. To follow T-cell clones before and after both primary and booster YFV17D yellow fever vaccination, bulk TCR alpha and beta repertoires underwent longitudinal sequencing. Two healthy male donors, one aged 18 to 29 and one aged 30 to 40 years, were included in the cohort. Blood was collected at multiple timepoints before and after primary and secondary immunization, and bulk PBMC replicates and cell subsets were isolated. Overall study results and their limits: A small fraction of clonotypes appeared in both the CD4 and CD8 compartments, likely as a result of convergent recombination. FACS-sorted repertoires could contain abundant contaminating clonotypes from the bulk population, so computational filtering was required. The secondary T-cell response was weaker than the primary response but faster, peaking on day 5 instead of day 15. Only a couple of donors were included in the study, so the extent to which the findings can be generalized is limited. After the booster, most of the clones that had expanded following primary vaccination were detected again (just under 97% of CD4 and around 87% of CD8), which suggests that memory was broadly maintained.

What this sample's treatment or condition label stands for: live attenuated yellow fever vaccine strain. At each blood-draw timepoint, two biological replicates of bulk PBMCs were collected. A standard Ficoll-Paque protocol was used to isolate PBMCs from peripheral blood. RNA was extracted with TriZol from bulk PBMCs, CD4 and CD8 fractions, and dextramer-positive and dextramer-negative fractions. The germline V gene gives CDR1 as KGHSH and CDR2 as LQKENI. The cysteine opens and the phenylalanine closes a CDR3 of 16 amino acids. The sequence is cut down to CDR3 DNA, 48 bases in frame from base 1. V drops 3 bases and J drops 0 bases, leaving 9 bases in between. This clonotype was seen a few times. Its cognate antigen has yet to be identified. Base qualities are not at hand, and no much larger clone is one base apart. TCR cDNA was synthesized by 5'RACE template switching, through which a universal primer site and unique molecular identifiers were introduced. cDNA synthesis was primed from both the TCR alpha and TCR beta constant segments. Library amplification used two PCR steps, and the second PCR step added sample barcodes and sequencing adapters. Sequencing of libraries was done on Illumina HiSeq 2500 (2x100 bp) or NovaSeq (2x150 bp). Turning to the authors' computational methods: MIGEC handled demultiplexing of reads and collapsing into UMI consensus sequences, while MiXCR performed V(D)J alignment. Using edgeR on replicate PBMC samples, clonotypes were called vaccine-responding if FDR was below 0.01 and the log2 fold change was above 5 up to day 15. Bulk clonotypes were assigned CD4 or CD8 identity according to which sequenced CD4 or CD8 repertoire held them at higher abundance. The public reads were quality trimmed at Q25 with fastp and then assembled into clones with MiXCR by TCRdb, keeping productive beta chains. Each CDR3 protein gets just one entry, which takes the most common genes and DNA from the rows behind it. The V and J calls reflect TCRdb's pipeline rather than the authors' work. For this sample the table gives some 320,000 distinct CDR3 sequences, of which roughly 9.4% were detected only once. The ten largest clones capture roughly 18% of the sample.

The sequence links TRBV18 to TRBJ2-6, with the identity of the D gene unclear. The starting material was PBMCs, obtained on the day of the first yellow fever vaccination. The clonotype comes from a man aged 18 to 29 who received the YFV17D yellow fever vaccine. The CDR3 protein: CASSPMVTSGANVLTF. The sequence in DNA is TGTGCCAGCTCACCTATGGTTACCTCTGGGGCCAACGTCCTGACTTTC.